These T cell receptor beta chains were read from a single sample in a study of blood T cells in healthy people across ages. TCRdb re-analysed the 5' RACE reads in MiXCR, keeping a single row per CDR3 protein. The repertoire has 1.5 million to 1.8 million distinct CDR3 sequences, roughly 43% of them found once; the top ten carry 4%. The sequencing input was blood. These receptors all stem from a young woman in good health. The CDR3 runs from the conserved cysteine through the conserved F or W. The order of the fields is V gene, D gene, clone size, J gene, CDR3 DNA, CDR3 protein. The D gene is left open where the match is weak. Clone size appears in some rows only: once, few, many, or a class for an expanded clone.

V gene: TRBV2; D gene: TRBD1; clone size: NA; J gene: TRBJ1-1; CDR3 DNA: TGTGCCAGCGGAATCACAGGGGGGGACACTGAAGCTTTCTTT; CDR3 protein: CASGITGGDTEAFF
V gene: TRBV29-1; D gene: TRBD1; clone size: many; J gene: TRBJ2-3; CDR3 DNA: TGCAGTGGACAGGGAAGCACAGATACGCAGTATTTT; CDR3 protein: CSGQGSTDTQYF
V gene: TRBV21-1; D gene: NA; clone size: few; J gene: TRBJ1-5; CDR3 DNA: TGTGCCAGCAGCAGAATAAGTCCGGGACAGGGGGCCCCCGGGCCCCAGCATTTT; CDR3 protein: CASSRISPGQGAPGPQHF
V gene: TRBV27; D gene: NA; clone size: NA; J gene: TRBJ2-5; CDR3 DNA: TGTGCCAGCAGTTTACGAGCCCCAATCGGGGAGACCCAGTACTTC; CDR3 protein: CASSLRAPIGETQYF
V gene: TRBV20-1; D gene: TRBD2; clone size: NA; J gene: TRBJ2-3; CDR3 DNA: TGCAGTGCTAGAGATGTTGCGGGGGGGGCAGATACGCAGTATTTT; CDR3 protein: CSARDVAGGADTQYF
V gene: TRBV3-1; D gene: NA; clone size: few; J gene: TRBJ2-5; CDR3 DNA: TGTGCCAGCAGCCAAACAGGGATTCAAGAGACCCAGTACTTC; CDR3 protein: CASSQTGIQETQYF
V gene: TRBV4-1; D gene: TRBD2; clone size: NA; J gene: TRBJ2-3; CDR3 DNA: TGCGCCAGCAGCCTCCCGACTAGCGGCGTTAGCACAGATACGCAGTATTTT; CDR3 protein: CASSLPTSGVSTDTQYF
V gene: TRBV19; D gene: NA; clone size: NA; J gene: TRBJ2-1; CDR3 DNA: TGTGCCAGTAGTATCTATGGGGGGAGCTCCTACAATGAGCAGTTCTTC; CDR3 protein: CASSIYGGSSYNEQFF
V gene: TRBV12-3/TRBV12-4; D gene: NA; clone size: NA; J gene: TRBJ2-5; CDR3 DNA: TGTGCCAGCAGTTTACAGGTCGTAGAGACCCAGTACTTC; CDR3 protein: CASSLQVVETQYF
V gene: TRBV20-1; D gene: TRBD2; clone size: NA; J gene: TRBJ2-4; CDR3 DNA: TGCAGTGCCCAGGCTAGCGGCACCAAAAACATTCAGTACTTC; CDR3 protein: CSAQASGTKNIQYF
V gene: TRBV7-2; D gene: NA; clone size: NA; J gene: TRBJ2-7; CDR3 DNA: TGTGCCAGCAGCTTAGCCCAAAGGGACGGCTACGAGCAGTACTTC; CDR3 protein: CASSLAQRDGYEQYF
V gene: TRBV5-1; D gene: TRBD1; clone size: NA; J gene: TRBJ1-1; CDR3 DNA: TGCGCCAGCGGATTGGACAGGGTAGATACTGAAGCTTTCTTT; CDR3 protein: CASGLDRVDTEAFF
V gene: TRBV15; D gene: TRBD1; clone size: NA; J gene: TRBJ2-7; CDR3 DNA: TGTGCCACCAGCCAAGACTACAGGGGTTCGGCCGAGCAGTACTTC; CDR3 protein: CATSQDYRGSAEQYF
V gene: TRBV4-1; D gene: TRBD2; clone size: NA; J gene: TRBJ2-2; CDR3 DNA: TGCGCCAGCAGCCAAGGGGGACTAACGAACACCGGGGAGCTGTTTTTT; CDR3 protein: CASSQGGLTNTGELFF
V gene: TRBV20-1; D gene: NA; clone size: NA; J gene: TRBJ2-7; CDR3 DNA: TGCAGTGCTAGTGATGTACTAGGGGGCTACGAGCAGTACTTC; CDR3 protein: CSASDVLGGYEQYF
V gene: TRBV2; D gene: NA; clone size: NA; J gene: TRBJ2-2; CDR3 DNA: TGTGCCAGCAGTGAACAGGGGACCACGAACACCGGGGAGCTGTTTTTT; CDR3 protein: CASSEQGTTNTGELFF
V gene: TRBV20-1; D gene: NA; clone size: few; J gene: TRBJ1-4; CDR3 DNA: TGCAGTGCTAGAGATAGAGGGGGGAGCCGTGAAAAACTGTTTTTT; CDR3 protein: CSARDRGGSREKLFF
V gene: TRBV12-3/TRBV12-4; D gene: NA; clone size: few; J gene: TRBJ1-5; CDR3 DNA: TGTGCCAGCAGTTTGGGACTCGGTCGGCCCCAGCATTTT; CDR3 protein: CASSLGLGRPQHF
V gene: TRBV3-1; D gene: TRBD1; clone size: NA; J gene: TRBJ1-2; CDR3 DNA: TGTGCCGGCAGCCAATCGACAGGGGTTGGTTATGGCTACACCTTC; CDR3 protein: CAGSQSTGVGYGYTF
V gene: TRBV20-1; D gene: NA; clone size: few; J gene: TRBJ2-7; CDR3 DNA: TGCAGTGCCTTGCTCAACGAGCAGTACTTC; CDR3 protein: CSALLNEQYF
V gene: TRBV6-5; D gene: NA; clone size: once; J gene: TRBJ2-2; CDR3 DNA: TGTGCCAGCAGTTACTCAGGGATGGCCGGGGAGCTGTTTTTT; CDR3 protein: CASSYSGMAGELFF
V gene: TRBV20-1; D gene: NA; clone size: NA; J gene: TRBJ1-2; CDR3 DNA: TGCAGTGCTAGCGCCCTCGCTGGGCAAGACCTGATCTATGGCTACACCTTC; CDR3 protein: CSASALAGQDLIYGYTF
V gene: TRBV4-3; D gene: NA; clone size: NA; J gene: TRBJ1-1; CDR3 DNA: TGCGCCAGCAGCCAAGGGAGGGGGAACAGGGTAAACACTGAAGCTTTCTTT; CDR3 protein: CASSQGRGNRVNTEAFF
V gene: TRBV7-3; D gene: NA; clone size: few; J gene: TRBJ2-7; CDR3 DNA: TGTGCCAGCAGCTTAAAACAGGCAATCTACGAGCAGTACTTC; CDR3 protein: CASSLKQAIYEQYF
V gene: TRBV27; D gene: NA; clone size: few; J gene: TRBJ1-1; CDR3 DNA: TGTGCCAGCAGTTTTCAAGGCATCGCTGAAGCTTTCTTT; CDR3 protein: CASSFQGIAEAFF
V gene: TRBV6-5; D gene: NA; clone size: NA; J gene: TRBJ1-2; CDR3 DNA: TGTGCCAGCAGTTACTCACCCCGGGGGGCCGACTATGGCTACACCTTC; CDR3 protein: CASSYSPRGADYGYTF
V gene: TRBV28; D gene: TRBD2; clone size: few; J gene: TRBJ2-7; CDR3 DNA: TGTGCCAGCAGCCCTCTACTTAGCGGGAGGTACTACGAGCAGTACTTC; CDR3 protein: CASSPLLSGRYYEQYF
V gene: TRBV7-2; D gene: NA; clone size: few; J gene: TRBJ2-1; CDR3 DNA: TGTGCCAGCAGCTTACAGGCAGGGTATCCAATTGAGCAGTTCTTC; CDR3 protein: CASSLQAGYPIEQFF
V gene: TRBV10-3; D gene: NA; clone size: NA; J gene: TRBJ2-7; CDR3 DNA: TGTGCCGCCCGGGACTCCCTCTACAATGAGCAGTACTTC; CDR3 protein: CAARDSLYNEQYF
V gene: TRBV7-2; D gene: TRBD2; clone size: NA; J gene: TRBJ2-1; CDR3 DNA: TGTGCCAGCAGCTTAATCAGAACTAGCGGTTACAATGAGCAGTTCTTC; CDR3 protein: CASSLIRTSGYNEQFF
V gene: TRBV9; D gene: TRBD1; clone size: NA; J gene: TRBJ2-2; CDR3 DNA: TGTGCCGGACATCCCGGGACAGCCTTGAACACCGGGGAGCTGTTTTTT; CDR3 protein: CAGHPGTALNTGELFF
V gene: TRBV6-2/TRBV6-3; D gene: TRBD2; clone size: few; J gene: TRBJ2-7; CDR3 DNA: TGTGCCAGCGATGGGCGGGGGGGTAGCTCCTACAATGAGCAGTACTTC; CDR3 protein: CASDGRGGSSYNEQYF
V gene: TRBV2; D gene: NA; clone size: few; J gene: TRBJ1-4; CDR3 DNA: TGTGCCACCCACAGGGCAACTAATGAAAAACTGTTTTTT; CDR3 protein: CATHRATNEKLFF
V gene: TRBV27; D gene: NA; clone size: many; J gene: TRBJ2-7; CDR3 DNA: TGTGCCAGCGGAATAGACGGGGCCTACGAGCAGTACTTC; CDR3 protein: CASGIDGAYEQYF
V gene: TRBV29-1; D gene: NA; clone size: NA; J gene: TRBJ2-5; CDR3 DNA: TGCAGCGTTGCCTTGGGTCTAGCTGAGAGAGAGCAGTACTTC; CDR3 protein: CSVALGLAEREQYF
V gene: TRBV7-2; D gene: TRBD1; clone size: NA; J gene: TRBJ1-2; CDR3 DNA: TGTGCCAGCAGCTTAGTTGGGACAGGGGGCTTCTATGGCTACACCTTC; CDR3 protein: CASSLVGTGGFYGYTF
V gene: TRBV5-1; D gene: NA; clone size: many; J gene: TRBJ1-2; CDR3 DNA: TGCGCCAGCAGCTTGGAGGGCTATGGCTACACCTTC; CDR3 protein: CASSLEGYGYTF
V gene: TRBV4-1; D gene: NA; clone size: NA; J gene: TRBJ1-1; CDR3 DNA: TGCGCCAGCAGTGAAGAATTCACGGGACGGACCAATGATTGGGCTTTCTTT; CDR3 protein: CASSEEFTGRTNDWAFF
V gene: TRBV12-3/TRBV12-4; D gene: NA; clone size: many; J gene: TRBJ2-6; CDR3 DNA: TGTGCCAGCACAATCTCTGGGGCCAACGTCCTGACTTTC; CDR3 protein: CASTISGANVLTF
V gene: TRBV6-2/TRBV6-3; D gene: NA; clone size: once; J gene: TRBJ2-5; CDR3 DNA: TGTGCCAGCAGGGACGCCGCAGGGACGCAGCAGTACTTC; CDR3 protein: CASRDAAGTQQYF
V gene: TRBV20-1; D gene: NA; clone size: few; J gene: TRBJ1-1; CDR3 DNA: TGCAGTGCTAGTTTCCCTAGTAACACTGAAGCTTTCTTT; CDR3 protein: CSASFPSNTEAFF
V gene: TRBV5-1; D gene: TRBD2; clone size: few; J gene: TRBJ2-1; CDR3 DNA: TGCGCCAGCAGCTTTGGGCCCCTCGGGAGGCAAGTTAATGAGCAGTTCTTC; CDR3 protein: CASSFGPLGRQVNEQFF
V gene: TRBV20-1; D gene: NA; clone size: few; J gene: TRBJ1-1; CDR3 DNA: TGCAGTGCTAGCCCCCAGGGGAGGAGGCCTGAAGCTTTCTTT; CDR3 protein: CSASPQGRRPEAFF
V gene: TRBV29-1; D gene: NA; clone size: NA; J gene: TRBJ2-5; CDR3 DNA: TGCAGCGTTGTCTCGTCGCGGGGGACCCAGTACTTC; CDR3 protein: CSVVSSRGTQYF
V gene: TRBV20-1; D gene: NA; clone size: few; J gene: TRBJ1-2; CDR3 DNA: TGCAGTGCTAGCCTGGGACCGGAGGGCTACACCTTC; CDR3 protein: CSASLGPEGYTF
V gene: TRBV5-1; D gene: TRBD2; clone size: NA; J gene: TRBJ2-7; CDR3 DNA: TGCGCCAGCAGCTTGGTAGCGGGAGGTTACTACGAGCAGTACTTC; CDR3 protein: CASSLVAGGYYEQYF
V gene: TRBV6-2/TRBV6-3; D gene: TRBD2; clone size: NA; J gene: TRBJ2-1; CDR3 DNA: TGTGCCAGCAGCGACCGGGGGGTCGGGTCCTACAATGAGCAGTTCTTC; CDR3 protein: CASSDRGVGSYNEQFF
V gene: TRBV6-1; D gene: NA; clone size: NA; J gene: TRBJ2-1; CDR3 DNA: TGTGCCAGCAGTGAAGCTCCCAGCGGGCCCTACAATGAGCAGTTCTTC; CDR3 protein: CASSEAPSGPYNEQFF
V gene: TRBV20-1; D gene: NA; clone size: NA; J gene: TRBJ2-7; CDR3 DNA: TGCAGTGCTAGAGGCCCCTCCCCTCTAGCTGGGTGGTCGTACGAGCAGTACTTC; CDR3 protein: CSARGPSPLAGWSYEQYF
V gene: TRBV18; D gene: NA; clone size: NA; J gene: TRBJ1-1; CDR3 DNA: TGTGCCAGCTCACCCGAGAGGCGAGGGAACACTGAAGCTTTCTTT; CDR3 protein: CASSPERRGNTEAFF
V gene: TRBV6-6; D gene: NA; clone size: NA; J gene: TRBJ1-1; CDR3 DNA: TGTGCCAGCAGTCACCCCAGCGGTAGGGGAGGGACTGAAGCTTTCTTT; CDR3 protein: CASSHPSGRGGTEAFF
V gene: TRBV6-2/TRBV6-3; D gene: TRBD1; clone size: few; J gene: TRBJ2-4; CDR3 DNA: TGTGCCAGCAGGTCGACAGGGGAAAACATTCAGTACTTC; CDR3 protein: CASRSTGENIQYF
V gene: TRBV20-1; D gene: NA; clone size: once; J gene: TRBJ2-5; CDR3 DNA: TGCAGTAACCTAAGGGGAACGGAGACCCAGTACTTC; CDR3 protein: CSNLRGTETQYF